A single sample is the source of the 27 T cell receptor beta chains below, sequenced in a study of Ad26.COV2.S vaccination and SARS-CoV-2 variants. The assay was immunoSEQ multiplex PCR, and TCRdb's table has in-frame clones only and misses some. This sample has 300,000 to 350,000 clones, with under 90% found just once. Treatment reported: around 19 received Ad26.COV2.S at low or high dose, single or two shots; roughly five received placebo; per-sample allocation not given. After the first vaccine or placebo injection, samples were drawn on day 63. The material sequenced was peripheral blood, taken in a trial of Ad26.COV2.S vaccine versus placebo. The receptors originated from a person aged 18-65 years who received the Ad26.COV2.S COVID-19 vaccine or a placebo.

The V gene is TRBV25-1, the J gene TRBJ1-2, with TRBD1 matching over 8 bases. The V segment lost 7 bases and the J segment 6 bases; nucleotides outside the gene matches: 7. The CDR3 consists of 13 residues. CDR1 MGHDK and CDR2 SYGVNS come from the germline V gene. CDR3: CASKTGGLHGYTF. The CDR3 DNA sequence: TGTGCCAGCAAAACAGGGGGATTGCATGGCTACACCTTC.

This clone was observed a handful of times. V usage is TRBV7-8 and J usage is TRBJ2-1; 10 bases agree with TRBD2. The CDR3 sequence is 19 residues long. Germline V gene sequence: CDR1 SGHVS, CDR2 FQNEAQ. V lost 0 bases and J lost 0; bases outside the gene matches: 8. CDR3 coding DNA: TGTGCCAGCAGCTTAGCGCGGGGCAGCGGGGGGGTCTCCTACAATGAGCAGTTCTTC. It codes for CASSLARGSGGVSYNEQFF.

This rearrangement joins TRBV9 to TRBJ2-4; perhaps TRBD2 as D (6 bases). Germline V gives CDR1 SGDLS, CDR2 YYNGEE. V was trimmed by 7 bases and J by 5 bases, leaving 13 bases between them. The CDR3 covers 13 residues. The CDR3 loop is CASGPGGENIQYF. DNA of the CDR3: TGTGCCAGCGGACCAGGCGGGGAAAACATTCAGTACTTC.

V usage is TRBV7-9 and J usage is TRBJ2-1; 10 bases match TRBD2. Germline CDR1 is SEHNR and CDR2 is FQNEAQ (reference sequence). The junction had 9 bases not matched to a gene; V was cut back by 3 bases and J by 7 bases. The CDR3 is made up of 16 amino acids. CDR3 DNA sequence: TGTGCCAGCAGCTTTCTAGCGGGAGCTGAAGGAAATGAGCAGTTCTTC. Translating gives CASSFLAGAEGNEQFF.

This chain links TRBV6-2 or TRBV6-3 with TRBJ2-5, with TRBD2 identical over 7 bases. The germline V gene encodes CDR1 MNHEY and CDR2 SVGEGT. The CDR3 is made up of 14 amino acids. Trimming took 2 bases from V and 5 from J; bases not matched to a gene: 5. The CDR3 loop reads CASSYGLVSETQYF. The CDR3 DNA is TGTGCCAGCAGTTACGGACTAGTAAGTGAGACCCAGTACTTC.

The chain employs TRBV4-1 and TRBJ2-1; D perhaps matches TRBD2 (5 bases). Trimming removed 0 bases at V and 7 bases at J, with 16 bases between. CDR3 length: 16 residues. Germline V gene lookup returns CDR1 MGHRA and CDR2 YSYEKL. CDR3 amino acids: CASSQDEDYPRNEQFF. CDR3 bases: TGCGCCAGCAGCCAAGATGAAGACTACCCTAGGAATGAGCAGTTCTTC.

CDR3 residues: CASSTRDWTGFNHDTIDEQFF. CDR3 nucleotide sequence: TGTGCCAGTAGTACCCGAGATTGGACAGGTTTTAACCACGACACAATTGATGAGCAGTTCTTC. This chain uses TRBV19 with TRBJ2-1; 7 bases agree with TRBD1. This CDR3 is built from 21 residues. The V gene's germline CDR1 is LNHDA and CDR2 SQIVND (reference sequence). After removal of 4 bases from V and 8 bases from J, the junction contained 29 bases not matched to a gene.

The chain uses TRBV12-3 or TRBV12-4 and TRBJ2-1; no reliable D call. V lost 7 bases and J lost 6, with 10 bases in between. CDR3 length equals 12 residues. This CDR3 is CASNSSPNEQFF. CDR3 sequence (DNA): TGTGCCAGCAACTCCTCTCCCAATGAGCAGTTCTTC.

About this clone: Distinct nucleotide sequences in the sample also encode this CDR3. The V and J genes are TRBV7-9 and TRBJ1-2; D possibly corresponds to TRBD1 (5 bases). The CDR3 has 13 residues. Germline V gene sequence: CDR1 SEHNR, CDR2 FQNEAQ (reference sequence). V gave up 5 bases and J gave up 3 bases, with 10 bases separating them. The CDR3 DNA sequence: TGTGCCAGCAGCCCTCGAGGGGACTATGGCTACACCTTC. Amino acids: CASSPRGDYGYTF.

The rearrangement links TRBV3-1 (or the pseudogene TRBV3-2) to TRBJ1-5; D is ambiguous. This CDR3 is built from 17 residues. Germline V gene lookup returns CDR1 LGHDT and CDR2 YNNKEL (reference sequence). Trimming took 4 bases from V and 6 from J, leaving 22 bases between them. CDR3 protein: CASSPFSGPLHTQPQHF. CDR3 in DNA: TGTGCCAGCAGCCCGTTCTCCGGGCCCCTACACACTCAGCCCCAGCATTTT.

The V and J genes are TRBV19 and TRBJ2-3; a possible D gene is TRBD1 (6 bases). This CDR3 region has 14 residues. Trimming removed 1 base from V and 4 bases from J, with 9 bases in between. From germline, CDR1 is LNHDA and CDR2 SQIVND (reference sequence). The CDR3 loop reads CASSIGTAPDTQYF. Here the CDR3 DNA reads TGTGCCAGTAGTATAGGGACAGCCCCAGATACGCAGTATTTT.

This sequence joins TRBV27 and TRBJ1-5; D remains ambiguous. The CDR3 contains 15 residues. Deletions cut 0 bases from V and 4 bases from J, with 10 bases between. Germline CDR1 reads MNHEY; CDR2 reads SMNVEV (reference sequence). CDR3 DNA: TGTGCCAGCAGTTTATCCTCCAACACTAATCAGCCCCAGCATTTT. It yields the protein CASSLSSNTNQPQHF.

The chain uses TRBV5-5 and TRBJ1-1; the match to TRBD1 covers 9 bases. CDR1 and CDR2 from the germline V gene are SGHKS and YYEKEE (reference sequence). Germline trimming cut 6 bases from V and 8 bases from J; bases unmatched to any gene: 8. The CDR3 contains 13 residues. The CDR3 DNA reads TGTGCCAGCAAACAGGGGGCAACGATCGAAGCTTTCTTT. Its protein product is CASKQGATIEAFF.

The rearrangement joins TRBV7-2 to TRBJ2-5; D is tentatively TRBD1 or TRBD2 (6 bases each). The CDR3 covers 13 residues. Trimming removed 6 bases at V and 4 bases at J, with 12 bases between. Germline V gene lookup returns CDR1 SGHTA and CDR2 FQGNSA. The CDR3 nucleotides are TGTGCCAGCAGTCCACAGGGAGGAGAGACCCAGTACTTC. It encodes CASSPQGGETQYF.

The rearrangement links TRBV5-1 to TRBJ2-3; tentatively, D is TRBD1 or TRBD2 (5 bases each). The ends were cut back, 4 bases at V and 4 bases at J, with 16 bases in the middle. The germline gives CDR1 SGHRS, CDR2 YFSETQ. CDR3 size: 15 residues. CDR3 DNA sequence: TGCGCCAGCAGCCGAGGGGTCCAGTTTCCAGATACGCAGTATTTT. Translated, it gives CASSRGVQFPDTQYF.

The chain recombines TRBV12-3 or TRBV12-4 with TRBJ1-1, with D hard to call. V lost 6 bases and J lost 2, with 10 bases in between. This CDR3 is built from 13 residues. The CDR3 spells CASRTIGNTEAFF. In nucleotides, the CDR3 is TGTGCCAGCAGGACTATTGGAAACACTGAAGCTTTCTTT.

This chain links TRBV27 with TRBJ2-5; D remains unclear. The germline V gene has CDR1 MNHEY and CDR2 SMNVEV (reference sequence). This CDR3 contains 13 residues. V was pared by 4 bases and J by 4 bases, with 10 bases between. The CDR3 spells CASSSVLGETQYF. The CDR3 nucleotides read TGTGCCAGCAGTTCCGTTTTGGGAGAGACCCAGTACTTC.

Concerning this clone: A read error may produce the germline difference seen at one junction end. V and J are TRBV4-2 and TRBJ2-2; D remains unclear. CDR1 and CDR2 (germline): LGHNA, YNFKEQ. This CDR3 comprises 12 residues. The CDR3 spells CASSQEAGELFF. The CDR3 DNA reads TGTGCCAGCAGTCAAGAGGCCGGGGAGCTGTTTTTT.

The chain joins TRBV4-1 to TRBJ2-3; 9 bases line up with TRBD1. Per the germline V gene, CDR1 is MGHRA and CDR2 is YSYEKL. CDR3 length: 13 residues. After removal of 10 bases from V and 2 bases from J, the junction contained 4 bases not matched to a gene. CDR3 in DNA: TGCGCCATCCGGGACAGGGTCACAGATACGCAGTATTTT. Protein: CAIRDRVTDTQYF.

The CDR3 DNA reads as TGTGCCAGCAGCTTAACCCCTAGGAGTGAAGCTTTCTTT. Protein sequence: CASSLTPRSEAFF. The gene calls are TRBV7-2 and TRBJ1-1; D not certain. The germline V and J ends were trimmed by 2 bases and 7 bases, with 11 bases remaining between them. The CDR3 loop spans 13 amino acids. Per the germline V gene, CDR1 is SGHTA and CDR2 is FQGNSA.

V usage is TRBV11-2 and J usage is TRBJ2-4, with unresolved D. Germline CDR1 and CDR2: SGHAT and FQNNGV. The V end lost 6 bases, the J end lost 9 bases, and 15 bases lay between the germline ends. The CDR3 loop spans 13 amino acids. The CDR3 protein is CASSTRAWGIQYF. The DNA of the CDR3 is TGTGCCAGCAGTACCCGGGCGTGGGGCATTCAGTACTTC.

V gene TRBV2 combines with J gene TRBJ1-1; 9 bases agree with TRBD1. CDR1 is SNHLY, CDR2 FYNNEI, per germline. The CDR3 is 15 amino acids. The junction had 14 bases not matched to a gene; V was cut back by 8 bases and J by 7 bases. The CDR3 is CASSMNPGTGFEAFF. The DNA for the CDR3 is TGTGCCAGCTCAATGAACCCCGGGACAGGGTTTGAAGCTTTCTTT.

V is TRBV27 and J is TRBJ1-4; TRBD1 is a possible D gene (6 bases). The germline V gene encodes CDR1 MNHEY and CDR2 SMNVEV (reference sequence). This CDR3 is built from 14 residues. V was pared by 6 bases and J by 4 bases, with 12 bases between. The CDR3 DNA follows: TGTGCCAGCAGGGGAACAGGGTATAATGAAAAACTGTTTTTT. It encodes CASRGTGYNEKLFF.

The V gene is TRBV10-3, the J gene TRBJ2-7; TRBD2 agrees at 8 bases. Trimming cost V 4 bases and J 1 base; bases outside gene matches: 15. There are 18 residues in the CDR3. Germline-derived CDR1 and CDR2 are ENHRY and SYGVKD. The DNA for the CDR3 is TGTGCCATCAGTGGGGTCGGGGGGGTTGTTTCCCATTCCTACGAGCAGTACTTC. As protein: CAISGVGGVVSHSYEQYF.

The chain employs TRBV15 and TRBJ2-7, with a tentative D call TRBD1 (6 bases). The germline V gene encodes CDR1 LNHNV and CDR2 YYDKDF (reference sequence). This CDR3 region has 15 residues. The ends were cut back, 1 base at V and 6 bases at J, with 16 bases in the middle. CDR3 nucleotides: TGTGCCACCAGCAGAGTAGCAGGGGATTTGGCCGAGCAGTACTTC. Translation gives CATSRVAGDLAEQYF.

The chain carries TRBV28 and TRBJ1-1; the D is unclear. Germline assignment: CDR1 MDHEN and CDR2 SYDVKM. This CDR3 contains 13 residues. V dropped 3 bases and J dropped 0 bases, with 5 bases sitting between them. The DNA for the CDR3 is TGTGCCAGCAGTTTCTTAGTGAACACTGAAGCTTTCTTT. Translated, it gives CASSFLVNTEAFF.

This chain uses TRBV6-5 with TRBJ1-3; 8 bases match TRBD1. With 4 bases clipped from V and 0 bases from J, the junction kept 2 bases outside the gene matches. Looked up from germline, CDR1 is MNHEY and CDR2 is SVGAGI. The CDR3 sequence is 15 residues long. The CDR3 spells CASSLDRVSGNTIYF. CDR3 bases: TGTGCCAGCAGTTTGGACAGGGTCTCTGGAAACACCATATATTTT.